This T cell receptor (beta chain) was retrieved from a study of vaccination effects on CD4 cells after COVID-19. Study-level background: Two doses of BNT162b2 or mRNA-1273 vaccine were administered to participants.

Whole-study results and caveats: Early post-infection timepoints were absent, and convalescent patients were few.

Sequencing was performed with immunoSEQ multiplex PCR; in TCRdb, only in-frame clones are kept and a portion is missing. This sample yields tens of thousands of clones, of which 60% to 75% are seen a single time; approximately 12% belongs to the top ten. CD4+ T cells specific for antigen were expanded with viral peptide pools by the ViraFEST assay before sequencing. When roughly eleven days of culture had elapsed, CD4+ T cells were isolated. According to the study, vaccine recipients showed no prior SARS-CoV-2 infection and negative nucleocapsid antibodies. Peptides at about 9.9 ug/ml and IL-2 at 9 to 10 IU/ml were added to two million PBMC per well. A half-medium replacement with IL-2 medium was carried out on days 3 and 7. With respect to this clone: Its specificity is unknown.

The ends lost 6 bases at V and 0 bases at J; junction bases unmatched: 5. Germline lookup yields CDR1 MNHEY and CDR2 SVGAGI. The CDR3 is made up of 15 amino acids. This chain joins TRBV6-5 and TRBJ1-3; 7 bases are a match to TRBD1. This receptor was obtained from a human donor who received a COVID-19 vaccine. The sequencing used CD4+ T cells from PBMCs cultured with HCoV-OC43 spike peptides, collected before COVID-19 vaccination. The sample's subset: HCoV-OC43 spike overlapping peptide pool stimulation. The CDR3 loop is CASRDTGASGNTIYF. DNA of the CDR3: TGTGCCAGCAGGGATACAGGGGCCTCTGGAAACACCATATATTTT.